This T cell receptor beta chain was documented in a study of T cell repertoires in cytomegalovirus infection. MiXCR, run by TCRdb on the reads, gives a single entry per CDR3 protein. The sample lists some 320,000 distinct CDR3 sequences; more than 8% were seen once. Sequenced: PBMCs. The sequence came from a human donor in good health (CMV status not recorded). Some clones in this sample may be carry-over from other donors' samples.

In DNA form, the CDR3 reads TGTGCCAGCCGCGGGGCAATCTCTCAAAAACTGTTTTTT. This translates into CASRGAISQKLFF. V gene TRBV27 combines with J gene TRBJ1-4; TRBD1 is a possible D gene (5 bases). The CDR3 is 13 amino acids. V lost 8 bases to trimming and J lost 9 bases, with 16 bases between them. The germline CDR1 and CDR2 sequences are MNHEY and SMNVEV (reference sequence). Full variable domain (remainder filled in from reference TRBV27 and TRBJ1-4): EAQVTQNPRYLITVTGKKLTVTCSQNMNHEYMSWYRQDPGLGLRQIYYSMNVEVTDKGDVPEGYKVSRKEKRNFPLILESPSPNQTSLYFCASRGAISQKLFFGSGTQLSVL.